The TCR beta chain described here comes from a study of glioma-infiltrating T cells. Overall study results and limits: Only very few CDR3 sequences appeared in both tissue and blood. Above-expected tissue-blood divergence occurred in all gliomas, most in low-grade ones.

Ten or more counts support this clonotype. Antigen specificity is unknown. Using RNA template, CDR3s of TCR alpha and beta were amplified with iRepertoire arm-PCR. Tissue mRNA or PBMC total RNA, roughly 85-450 ng, went into one-step reverse transcription and amplification. TCRdb re-derived calls from the multiplex PCR reads in MiXCR, one entry per CDR3 protein. In the table there are some 99,000 distinct CDR3 sequences, 25% to 30% of which are singletons. With 5 bases clipped from V and 5 bases from J, the junction kept 8 bases outside the gene matches. CDR1 and CDR2 from the germline V gene are SGHVS and FNYEAQ. The CDR3 has 16 amino acids.

This clonotype originated in a human donor with low-grade glioma or glioblastoma, undergoing nonglioma brain surgery, or in good health (not recorded which). The sample was glioma tissue, nonneoplastic brain tissue, or PBMCs (not recorded which). This rearrangement joins TRBV7-6 to TRBJ2-5, with 13 bases that match TRBD2. The CDR3 loop is CASSPRLAGGGETQYF. The CDR3 nucleotides read TGTGCCAGCAGCCCTAGACTAGCGGGAGGCGGTGAGACCCAGTACTTC. Based on the CDR3 plus reference TRBV7-6 and TRBJ2-5, the full variable domain is GAGVSQSPRYKVTKRGQDVALRCDPISGHVSLYWYRQALGQGPEFLTYFNYEAQQDKSGLPNDRFSAERPEGSISTLTIQRTEQRDSAMYRCASSPRLAGGGETQYFGPGTRLLVL.